Here is one TCR beta chain with its context. The specificity of this receptor is unknown. Base qualities are not provided; no much larger clone lies one nucleotide away. The data belong to a study of long-term antiretroviral therapy in people with HIV (dated by TCRdb to between 2020 and 2023). The study in broad terms: The earliest samples were collected roughly a decade before the 2015 WHO recommendation for immediate ART, at a time when ART was usually postponed until CD4 counts fell. This retrospective serial study examined whether starting ART and sustained HIV suppression were associated with changes in the composition and diversity of the TRB repertoire in peripheral blood. The cohort contributed roughly 200 cryopreserved PBMC samples from 25 to 35 adults with confirmed HIV infection, collected serially over a mean of roughly 6 years (range 1-12). Among the approximately 32 participants with HIV, ten to twelve were female. Test extractions of a monoclonal T-cell line alongside a few dozen polyclonal samples showed no cross-contamination during QIAcube processing.

The CDR3 measures 9 amino acids from cysteine to phenylalanine. Left in the record is the CDR3 DNA by itself, 27 bases read in frame from the first base. The germline V gene (reference sequence) gives CDR1 as DFQATT and CDR2 as SNEGSKA. To be included, a participant needed at least one PBMC sample from before ART initiation plus at least two post-ART samples. Treatment was received in the United States of America by all participants with HIV. Cryopreserved samples of 1-10 million PBMC were thawed and washed before DNA extraction. At the time of the earliest PBMC sample, participants with HIV were aged between roughly 20 and 55 years. Per participant, PBMC samples came from 1-4 timepoints prior to ART initiation and 2-8 timepoints following ART initiation, for a median of 7 samples. For every participant, serial HIV viral load, CD4+ T-cell count, ART history and demographic data were obtained. Genomic DNA was extracted from unsorted PBMC with a Qiagen kit on a QIAcube, with processing performed in batches of 12 samples.

The immunoSEQ hsTCRB v3.0 assay was used at survey level resolution for TRB variable region sequencing. The target sequencing depth for TRB was 40,000-50,000 T-cell genomes per sample. An Illumina MiSeq with a v3 150-cycle kit was used to sequence the pooled TRB libraries. As for the original processing: Repertoire analysis was performed in R inside a reproducible Nextflow workflow that covered QC, data transformation and analysis. LymphoSeq2, an R package for AIRR-Seq data exploration, was used to implement custom analyses. A few samples that yielded fewer than 5000 total TRB sequences were excluded, so that approximately 200 HIV repertoires were analyzed. Among the roughly 190 retained HIV repertoires, 55 to 65 were collected before ART initiation and around 130 were collected after ART initiation. Repertoires were downsampled to 5000 TRB nucleotide sequences, with summary statistics averaged over 100 downsampling iterations. The analysis kept only TRB sequences whose CDR3 regions were at least seven amino acids long. Diversity was measured with a Shannon entropy-derived clonality score and the Gini coefficient. In the repertoire networks, any two of the top 5000 CDR3 amino acid sequences were connected whenever the two sequences differed by an edit distance of one. For TRB CDR3 amino acid sequences, GLIPH2 was used to predict antigen specificity groups and MHC restriction. CDR3 amino acid sequences were matched against VDJdb and McPAS-TCR to flag known CMV, EBV, HIV or tissue antigen associations. Pre-ART, post-ART and control groups were compared with Wilcoxon signed-rank tests and Holm-Bonferroni correction. Not all clones reach the TCRdb copy of this immuneACCESS table, which keeps in-frame sequences only. Checked studies attribute under half of the gap to unresolved V genes and leave the rest unexplained. V, J and clone size are those of that table, while D and trimming were read from the DNA. This sample gives over 30,000 clones in total; roughly 80% of them show up just once. The biggest ten clones account for approximately 6.2% of the sample.

Overall study outcomes, separate from this receptor: Expanded TRB clones identified before ART initiation dominated the repertoire at all time points, although this dominance fluctuated and declined in many PLHIV after ART. Samples dated from the mid-2000s to the late 2010s, and the ART regimens used may be less effective than current ones. HIV repertoires had narrower CDR3 length ranges than controls, and the network structure suggested an antigen-experienced repertoire that shifted only slightly toward naive after ART. Inferences about post-ART repertoire changes are limited because no data were available on ART adherence, viral resistance or therapy changes. Owing to limited PBMC availability, only the TCR beta chain was sequenced, without alpha chain pairing. A significant increase in TRB diversity was found to be associated with ART initiation, although TRB diversity was observed to remain significantly below that of transplant donor controls even after long-term ART. Because pre-ART samples had limited cell numbers, unsorted PBMC were profiled rather than sorted CD4+ and CD8+ T cells.

The receptor comes from a man between 18 and 35 years old with HIV. The rearranged chain carries TRBV20-1 and TRBJ2-3, with no D gene named confidently. Specimen: unsorted PBMCs, collected 0.6 years after starting antiretroviral therapy. CDR3 protein: CTDTDTQYF. The nucleotide sequence reads as follows: TGCACCGACACAGATACGCAGTATTTT.